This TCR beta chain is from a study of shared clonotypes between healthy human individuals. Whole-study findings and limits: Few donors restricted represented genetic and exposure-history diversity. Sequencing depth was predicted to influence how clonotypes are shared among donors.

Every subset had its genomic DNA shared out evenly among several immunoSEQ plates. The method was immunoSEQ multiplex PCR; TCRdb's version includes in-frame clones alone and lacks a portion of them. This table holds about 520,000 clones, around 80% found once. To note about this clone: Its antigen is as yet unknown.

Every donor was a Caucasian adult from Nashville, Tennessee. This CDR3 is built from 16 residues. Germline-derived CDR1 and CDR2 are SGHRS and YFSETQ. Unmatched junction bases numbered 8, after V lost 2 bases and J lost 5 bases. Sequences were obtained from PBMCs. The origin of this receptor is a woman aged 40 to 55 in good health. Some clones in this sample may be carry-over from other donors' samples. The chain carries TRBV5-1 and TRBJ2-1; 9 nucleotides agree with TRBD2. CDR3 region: CASSFPAGGWDNEQFF. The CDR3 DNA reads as TGCGCCAGCAGCTTTCCCGCGGGAGGGTGGGACAATGAGCAGTTCTTC. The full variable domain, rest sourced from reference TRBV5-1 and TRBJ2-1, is KAGVTQTPRYLIKTRGQQVTLSCSPISGHRSVSWYQQTPGQGLQFLFEYFSETQRNKGNFPGRFSGRQFSNSRSEMNVSTLELGDSALYLCASSFPAGGWDNEQFFGPGTRLTVL.